This T cell receptor beta chain was profiled in a study of pediatric ulcerative colitis. General study results and limits: Blood-rectal clonal overlap within each person was significantly higher in ulcerative colitis patients than controls.

TCRdb keeps only in-frame clones here, not all; method: immunoSEQ multiplex PCR. The sample has roughly 60,000 clones, 87% seen once. Trimming pared 3 bases from V and 4 bases from J, leaving 9 bases between. Germline loops: CDR1 LNHDA, CDR2 SQIVND (reference sequence). The CDR3 runs to 13 residues. Worth noting for this clone: What it binds is not known.

What was sequenced was blood. The gene calls are TRBV19 and TRBJ1-1; no clear D gene. The sequence derives from a boy under 18 who was a control in a study of pediatric ulcerative colitis. As DNA, the CDR3 is TGTGCCAGTAGTATCGTCGGTGGCACTGAAGCTTTCTTT. This sequence encodes CASSIVGGTEAFF.